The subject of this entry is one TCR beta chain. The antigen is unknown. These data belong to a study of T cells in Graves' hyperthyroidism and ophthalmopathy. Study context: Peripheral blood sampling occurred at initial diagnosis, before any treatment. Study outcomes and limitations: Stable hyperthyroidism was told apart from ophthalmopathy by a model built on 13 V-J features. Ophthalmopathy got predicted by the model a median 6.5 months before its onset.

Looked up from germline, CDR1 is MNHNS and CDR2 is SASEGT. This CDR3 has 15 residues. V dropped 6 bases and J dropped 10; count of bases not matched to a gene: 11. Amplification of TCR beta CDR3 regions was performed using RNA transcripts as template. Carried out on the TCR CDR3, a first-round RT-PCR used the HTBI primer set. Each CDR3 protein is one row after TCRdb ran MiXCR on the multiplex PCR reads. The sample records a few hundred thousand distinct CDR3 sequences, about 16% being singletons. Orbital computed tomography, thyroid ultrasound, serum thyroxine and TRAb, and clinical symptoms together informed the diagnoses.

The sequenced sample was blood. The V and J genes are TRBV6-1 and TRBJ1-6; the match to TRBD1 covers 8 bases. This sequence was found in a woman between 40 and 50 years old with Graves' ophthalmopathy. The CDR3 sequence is CASSSTGQGESPLHF. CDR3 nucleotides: TGTGCCAGCAGCTCGACAGGACAGGGAGAATCACCCCTCCACTTT.